A single sample gave rise to the 9 T cell receptor beta chains below, sequenced in a study of beta chain features in type 1 diabetes. The study reverse transcribed the entire isolated RNA, so it sequenced expressed TCRB transcripts. This table comes from immunoSEQ multiplex PCR, and its TCRdb copy is limited to in-frame clones, with some not included. The sample has about 370,000 clones, roughly 15% seen once. The specimen was naive CD4+ T cells from blood. These receptors came from a woman aged 18-29 years in good health.

This clone was seen more than once but under ten times. The chain joins TRBV25-1 to TRBJ1-2; possibly TRBD1 for D (5 bases). The CDR3 contains 16 residues. Germline V gene sequence: CDR1 MGHDK, CDR2 SYGVNS. The V end was cut by 4 bases, the J end by 6 bases, with 21 bases between. The CDR3 protein is CASSVGGTTPINGYTF. The CDR3 bases are TGTGCCAGCAGTGTAGGAGGGACGACACCGATAAATGGCTACACCTTC.

In regard to this clone: The same CDR3 is also encoded by other DNA sequences in this sample. This chain joins TRBV28 and TRBJ2-7, with 7 bases identical to TRBD1. Germline V gene data show CDR1 as MDHEN and CDR2 as SYDVKM. The length of the CDR3 is 13 residues. After removal of 2 bases from V and 2 bases from J, the junction contained 0 bases not matched to a gene. The CDR3: CASSLGTAYEQYF. DNA of the CDR3: TGTGCCAGCAGTTTAGGGACAGCCTACGAGCAGTACTTC.

This chain's CDR3 is CATSRSGLSTDTQYF. The CDR3 DNA reads as TGTGCCACCAGCAGATCGGGACTGAGCACAGATACGCAGTATTTT. The rearrangement links TRBV15 to TRBJ2-3, with a tentative D call TRBD2 (6 bases). The CDR3 has 15 residues. In germline, CDR1 is LNHNV, CDR2 YYDKDF (reference sequence). V was clipped by 2 bases and J by 0 bases, with 9 bases between them.

This clone was picked up a small number of times. The rearrangement joins TRBV4-3 to TRBJ1-1; 11 bases line up with TRBD1. V trimming: 3 bases; J trimming: 1 base; junction bases outside the gene matches: 4. Germline CDR1 is LGHNA and CDR2 is YSLEER. The CDR3 loop spans 16 amino acids. CDR3 amino acids: CASSQTGTGGNTEAFF. CDR3 coding DNA: TGCGCCAGCAGCCAGACCGGGACAGGGGGGAACACTGAAGCTTTCTTT.

The chain couples TRBV18 to TRBJ2-3; possible D gene TRBD1, 6 bases. The CDR3 totals 15 residues. V was clipped by 5 bases and J by 0 bases, with 12 bases between them. Germline CDR1 and CDR2: KGHSH and LQKENI. CDR3 bases: TGTGCCAGCTCAAGGGGAACAGGGAGCACAGATACGCAGTATTTT. It codes for CASSRGTGSTDTQYF. Using reference TRBV18 and TRBJ2-3 for the parts outside the CDR3, the full variable domain is NAGVMQNPRHLVRRRGQEARLRCSPMKGHSHVYWYRQLPEEGLKFMVYLQKENIIDESGMPKERFSAEFPKEGPSILRIQQVVRGDSAAYFCASSRGTGSTDTQYFGPGTRLTVL.

This sequence joins TRBV4-2 and TRBJ2-1, with a possible D match to TRBD2 (5 bases). Germline lookup yields CDR1 LGHNA and CDR2 YNFKEQ. Trimming left V 1 base short and J 8 bases short, with 18 bases between. The length of the CDR3 is 16 residues. CDR3 coding DNA: TGTGCCAGCAGCCAAGCTTTCCTAACCACCGGGGATGAGCAGTTCTTC. Translation: CASSQAFLTTGDEQFF.

This clone appeared a few times. The CDR3 here is CASSLALAGPQETQYF. DNA of the CDR3: TGTGCCAGCAGCTTAGCGCTAGCGGGACCCCAAGAGACCCAGTACTTC. The chain couples TRBV7-2 to TRBJ2-5; 9 positions match TRBD2. CDR1 SGHTA and CDR2 FQGNSA come from the germline V gene. CDR3 length equals 16 residues. V shed 0 bases, J shed 1 base, and the junction held 3 bases outside the gene matches.

This clone was counted between two and nine times. This chain joins TRBV30 and TRBJ2-1, with TRBD2 as a possible D gene (5 bases). CDR1 and CDR2 (germline): GTSNPN, SVGIG (reference sequence). CDR3 length: 13 amino acids. Trimming removed 0 bases at V and 5 bases at J, with 8 bases between. Written as DNA, the CDR3 is TGTGCCTGGAGTGTGCGGGTAGACAATGAGCAGTTCTTC. Its translation: CAWSVRVDNEQFF.

In its sample, this clone was seen a few times. This sequence joins TRBV18 and TRBJ1-1, with TRBD1 matching 7 bases. Germline V gives CDR1 KGHSH, CDR2 LQKENI. Trimming at V came to 3 bases and at J to 3 bases, leaving 4 bases not matched to a gene. The CDR3 loop spans 14 amino acids. The CDR3 sequence is CASSPDRVDTEAFF. The CDR3 bases are TGTGCCAGCTCACCTGACAGGGTCGACACTGAAGCTTTCTTT.